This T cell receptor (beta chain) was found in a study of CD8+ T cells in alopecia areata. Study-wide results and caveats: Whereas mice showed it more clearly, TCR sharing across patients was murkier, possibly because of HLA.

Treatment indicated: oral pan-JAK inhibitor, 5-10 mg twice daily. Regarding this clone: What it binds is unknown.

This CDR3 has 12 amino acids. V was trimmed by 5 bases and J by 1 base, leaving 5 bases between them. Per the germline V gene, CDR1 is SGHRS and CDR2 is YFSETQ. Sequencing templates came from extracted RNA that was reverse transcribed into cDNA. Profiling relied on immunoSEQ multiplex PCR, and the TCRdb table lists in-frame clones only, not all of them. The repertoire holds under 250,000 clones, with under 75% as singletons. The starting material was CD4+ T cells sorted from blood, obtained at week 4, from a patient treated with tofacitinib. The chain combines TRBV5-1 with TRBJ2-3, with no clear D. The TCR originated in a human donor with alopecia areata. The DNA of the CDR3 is TGCGCCAGCAGAGCAGGCACAGATACGCAGTATTTT. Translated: CASRAGTDTQYF.